A selection of T cell receptor beta chains follows, all from one sample in a study of CD8 T cells in Susac syndrome. MiXCR, run by TCRdb on the immunoSEQ multiplex PCR reads, gives a single entry per CDR3 protein. The sample consists of roughly 150,000 distinct CDR3 sequences, 93% of them appearing once. Input material: CD4+ T cells from PBMCs. These TCRs come from a human donor in good health. Each CDR3 is given with its conserved first and last residue. The D gene is left open where the match is weak. Clone size appears in some rows only: once, few, many, or a class for an expanded clone.

J gene | V gene | clone size | D gene | CDR3 protein | CDR3 DNA
TRBJ1-5 | TRBV14 | once | TRBD1 | CASRSGQGSYQPQHF | TGTGCCAGCCGCTCGGGACAGGGAAGTTATCAGCCCCAGCATTTT
TRBJ1-5 | TRBV18 | . | . | CASSPSTYSNQPQHF | TGTGCCAGCTCACCAAGCACCTATAGCAATCAGCCCCAGCATTTT
TRBJ1-1 | TRBV5-1 | . | . | CASSLSGVGGTEAFF | TGCGCCAGCAGCTTGTCCGGCGTGGGAGGCACTGAAGCTTTCTTT
TRBJ1-2 | TRBV5-1 | once | . | CASSLMGRETYGYTF | TGCGCCAGCAGCTTGATGGGACGGGAGACCTATGGCTACACCTTC
TRBJ2-1 | TRBV6-6 | . | . | CASSYSGPGNEQFF | TGTGCCAGCAGTTACTCTGGCCCGGGCAATGAGCAGTTCTTC
TRBJ2-5 | TRBV20-1 | . | . | CSWGAPNQETQYF | TGCAGTTGGGGGGCCCCCAACCAAGAGACCCAGTACTTC
TRBJ1-3 | TRBV18 | . | . | CASSPLREPSGNTIYF | TGTGCCAGCTCACCACTGAGGGAGCCCTCTGGAAACACCATATATTTT
TRBJ2-7 | TRBV20-1 | . | . | CSATDRNYEQYF | TGCAGTGCTACCGACAGGAACTACGAGCAGTACTTC
TRBJ1-3 | TRBV27 | . | . | CASSLKTPQAAGNTIYF | TGTGCCAGCAGTTTAAAAACACCACAGGCTGCTGGAAACACCATATATTTT
TRBJ2-3 | TRBV28 | . | TRBD1 | CASSFSTGGAWDTQYF | TGTGCCAGCAGTTTTAGCACAGGGGGCGCTTGGGATACGCAGTATTTT
TRBJ1-5 | TRBV10-3 | . | . | CAISVAGMNQPQHF | TGTGCCATCAGTGTGGCAGGGATGAATCAGCCCCAGCATTTT
TRBJ1-6 | TRBV7-2 | . | . | CASSAGGAETYNSPLHF | TGTGCCAGCAGCGCTGGGGGGGCGGAAACCTATAATTCACCCCTCCACTTT
TRBJ2-4 | TRBV5-1 | . | . | CASSLMDPGDIQYF | TGCGCCAGCAGCTTGATGGATCCTGGGGACATTCAGTACTTC
TRBJ1-2 | TRBV6-5 | . | . | CASNDRRGVYTF | TGTGCCAGCAATGACCGTCGAGGTGTCTACACCTTC
TRBJ2-7 | TRBV7-2 | . | TRBD2 | CASSRTSGGLYEQYF | TGTGCCAGCAGCCGAACTAGCGGGGGGCTCTACGAGCAGTACTTC
TRBJ2-1 | TRBV5-1 | . | TRBD2 | CASSFLAGGNNEQFF | TGCGCCAGCAGCTTCCTAGCGGGGGGTAACAATGAGCAGTTCTTC
TRBJ2-7 | TRBV27 | . | TRBD1 | CASMPTGISYEQYF | TGTGCCAGCATGCCGACAGGGATCTCCTACGAGCAGTACTTC
TRBJ2-2 | TRBV7-2 | few | . | CASSTGERSLNTGELFF | TGTGCCAGCAGCACGGGGGAGCGGAGCTTGAACACCGGGGAGCTGTTTTTT
TRBJ2-3 | TRBV2 | . | . | CASSDYGTDTQYF | TGTGCCAGCAGTGACTACGGCACAGATACGCAGTATTTT
TRBJ2-7 | TRBV19 | . | . | CASSTRGSISYEQYF | TGTGCCAGTAGTACCCGAGGGTCCATCTCCTACGAGCAGTACTTC
TRBJ2-3 | TRBV20-1 | few | . | CSARDPPGTDTQYF | TGCAGTGCTAGAGATCCCCCCGGCACAGATACGCAGTATTTT
TRBJ1-6 | TRBV9 | once | . | CASSPEEGLSPLHF | TGTGCCAGCAGCCCCGAGGAGGGCCTATCACCCCTCCACTTT
TRBJ1-1 | TRBV7-9 | once | TRBD1 | CASSMDRGTEAFF | TGTGCCAGCAGCATGGACAGGGGCACTGAAGCTTTCTTT
TRBJ1-1 | TRBV18 | once | . | CASSRSTEPNTEAFF | TGTGCCAGCTCACGGTCGACAGAGCCTAACACTGAAGCTTTCTTT